This T cell receptor beta chain was documented in a study of blood T cell repertoires in COVID-19. Authors' data handling: Scientists estimated how many nucleated cells there were by amplifying reference gene primers. Clones were read by immunoSEQ multiplex PCR, and TCRdb kept only the in-frame ones, dropping some. The DNA was the basis for D and trimming; V, J and clone size are from that table. The data show some 300,000 clones, more than 75% seen once. Sequencing input: PBMCs or T cells enriched from blood (not recorded which). This clonotype originated in a woman aged 60-75 years in a cohort exposed to, infected with or recovered from COVID-19 (not recorded which).

This CDR3 is CASSSYQETQYF. CDR3 coding DNA: TGTGCCAGCAGCTCGTACCAAGAGACCCAGTACTTC. This chain joins TRBV5-5 and TRBJ2-5; D gene uncertain. The CDR3 runs to 12 residues. Germline V gives CDR1 SGHKS, CDR2 YYEKEE (reference sequence). The V end lost 3 bases, the J end lost 0 bases, and 3 bases lay between the germline ends.